Listed below are T cell receptor beta chains from one sample, sequenced in a study of blood T cell repertoires in COVID-19. This table comes from immunoSEQ multiplex PCR, and its TCRdb copy is limited to in-frame clones, with some not included. The table has 250,000 or so clones, 90% seen once. The sample consisted of peripheral blood. These receptor sequences come from a woman aged 55 to 70 with COVID-19, enrolled during active disease. The CDR3 runs from the conserved cysteine through the conserved F or W. The order of the fields is clone size, J gene, V gene, D gene, CDR3 protein, CDR3 DNA. The D gene is left open where the match is weak. The listing skips clone size in some rows; elsewhere it reads once, few, many or a size class.

abundance: .; j_gene: TRBJ2-2; v_gene: TRBV30; d_gene: TRBD2; CDR3aa: CAWSRIAGDTGELFF; CDR3nt: TGTGCCTGGAGTCGGATAGCGGGGGACACCGGGGAGCTGTTTTTT
abundance: .; j_gene: TRBJ1-1; v_gene: TRBV6-2/TRBV6-3; d_gene: .; CDR3aa: CASSYVPVVKNTEAFF; CDR3nt: TGTGCCAGCAGTTACGTCCCCGTAGTGAAGAACACTGAAGCTTTCTTT
abundance: .; j_gene: TRBJ1-4; v_gene: TRBV3-1/TRBV3-2; d_gene: TRBD1; CDR3aa: CASSQEGTGNEKLFF; CDR3nt: TGTGCCAGCAGTCAAGAAGGGACAGGGAACGAAAAACTGTTTTTT
abundance: .; j_gene: TRBJ1-3; v_gene: TRBV6-5; d_gene: .; CDR3aa: CASSPVGAGNTIYF; CDR3nt: TGTGCCAGCAGCCCCGTGGGGGCCGGAAACACCATATATTTT
abundance: .; j_gene: TRBJ2-3; v_gene: TRBV10-3; d_gene: .; CDR3aa: CAIKGGPNENTQYF; CDR3nt: TGTGCCATCAAGGGGGGGCCTAACGAGAATACGCAGTATTTT
abundance: .; j_gene: TRBJ2-1; v_gene: TRBV15; d_gene: TRBD1; CDR3aa: CATSTTGLITYNEQFF; CDR3nt: TGTGCCACCAGCACGACAGGGTTGATAACCTACAATGAGCAGTTCTTC
abundance: .; j_gene: TRBJ2-7; v_gene: TRBV5-4; d_gene: TRBD1; CDR3aa: CASSSRGTGTGEQYF; CDR3nt: TGTGCCAGCAGCTCCAGGGGGACAGGGACAGGCGAGCAGTACTTC
abundance: .; j_gene: TRBJ2-2; v_gene: TRBV5-1; d_gene: TRBD2; CDR3aa: CASSWARWTSGGQNTGELFF; CDR3nt: TGCGCCAGCAGCTGGGCAAGGTGGACTAGCGGGGGGCAGAACACCGGGGAGCTGTTTTTT
abundance: once; j_gene: TRBJ2-1; v_gene: TRBV3-1/TRBV3-2; d_gene: .; CDR3aa: CASSQPSGYNEQFF; CDR3nt: TGTGCCAGCAGCCAACCGTCAGGGTACAATGAGCAGTTCTTC
abundance: .; j_gene: TRBJ1-1; v_gene: TRBV21-1; d_gene: .; CDR3aa: CASSIDREAFF; CDR3nt: TGTGCCAGCAGCATAGACAGGGAAGCTTTCTTT
abundance: .; j_gene: TRBJ1-2; v_gene: TRBV19; d_gene: TRBD1; CDR3aa: CASSLQGSYGYTF; CDR3nt: TGTGCCAGTAGTCTACAGGGGTCCTATGGCTACACCTTC
abundance: .; j_gene: TRBJ1-5; v_gene: TRBV19; d_gene: .; CDR3aa: CASSIFNGQPQHF; CDR3nt: TGTGCCAGTAGTATATTTAACGGTCAGCCCCAGCATTTT
abundance: .; j_gene: TRBJ1-2; v_gene: TRBV6-5; d_gene: .; CDR3aa: CASSYTGKGYTF; CDR3nt: TGTGCCAGCAGTTACACCGGGAAAGGCTACACCTTC
abundance: .; j_gene: TRBJ2-7; v_gene: TRBV19; d_gene: TRBD1; CDR3aa: CASSPGQGAYEQYF; CDR3nt: TGTGCCAGTAGCCCGGGACAGGGGGCCTACGAGCAGTACTTC
abundance: .; j_gene: TRBJ1-6; v_gene: TRBV19; d_gene: .; CDR3aa: CASEVGAGNSPLHF; CDR3nt: TGTGCCAGTGAGGTAGGGGCCGGTAATTCACCCCTCCACTTT
abundance: .; j_gene: TRBJ1-2; v_gene: TRBV27; d_gene: .; CDR3aa: CASSFGQGGYGYTF; CDR3nt: TGTGCCAGCAGTTTCGGGCAGGGAGGCTATGGCTACACCTTC
abundance: .; j_gene: TRBJ2-3; v_gene: TRBV5-1; d_gene: TRBD1; CDR3aa: CASSLDRGADTQYF; CDR3nt: TGCGCCAGCAGCCTGGACAGGGGAGCAGATACGCAGTATTTT
abundance: .; j_gene: TRBJ2-1; v_gene: TRBV7-2; d_gene: .; CDR3aa: CASSLGVVAYNEQFF; CDR3nt: TGTGCCAGCAGCTTGGGCGTGGTCGCCTACAATGAGCAGTTCTTC
abundance: .; j_gene: TRBJ2-7; v_gene: TRBV7-9; d_gene: TRBD2; CDR3aa: CASSTPTSGGTKFYEQYF; CDR3nt: TGTGCCAGCAGCACCCCGACTAGCGGGGGGACTAAATTCTACGAGCAGTACTTC
abundance: .; j_gene: TRBJ2-7; v_gene: TRBV6-6; d_gene: .; CDR3aa: CASTNRGGYEQYF; CDR3nt: TGTGCCAGCACCAACAGGGGGGGGTACGAGCAGTACTTC
abundance: .; j_gene: TRBJ2-6; v_gene: TRBV5-1; d_gene: .; CDR3aa: CASSLGGTPSGANVLTF; CDR3nt: TGCGCCAGCAGCTTGGGTGGGACACCTTCTGGGGCCAACGTCCTGACTTTC
abundance: .; j_gene: TRBJ2-2; v_gene: TRBV7-9; d_gene: TRBD2; CDR3aa: CASSLSGGSSTGELFF; CDR3nt: TGTGCCAGCAGTCTTAGCGGGGGGTCTTCCACCGGGGAGCTGTTTTTT
abundance: .; j_gene: TRBJ2-3; v_gene: TRBV18; d_gene: TRBD2; CDR3aa: CASSLRDYRTDTQYF; CDR3nt: TGTGCCAGCTCACTCCGGGACTACCGCACAGATACGCAGTATTTT
abundance: .; j_gene: TRBJ1-2; v_gene: TRBV4-2; d_gene: .; CDR3aa: CASSQTAGLTDGYTF; CDR3nt: TGTGCCAGCAGCCAAACCGCGGGGTTAACCGATGGCTACACCTTC
abundance: .; j_gene: TRBJ1-1; v_gene: TRBV29-1; d_gene: .; CDR3aa: CSVETGSGNTEAFF; CDR3nt: TGCAGCGTTGAAACAGGGAGTGGGAACACTGAAGCTTTCTTT
abundance: .; j_gene: TRBJ1-6; v_gene: TRBV7-6; d_gene: .; CDR3aa: CASSQTLGALDSPLHF; CDR3nt: TGTGCCAGCAGCCAAACCTTAGGGGCGCTTGATTCACCCCTCCACTTT
abundance: .; j_gene: TRBJ1-3; v_gene: TRBV4-3; d_gene: .; CDR3aa: CASSPKWQVSRPGNTIYF; CDR3nt: TGCGCCAGCAGCCCCAAGTGGCAAGTATCCCGCCCTGGAAACACCATATATTTT
abundance: once; j_gene: TRBJ1-5; v_gene: TRBV6-4; d_gene: .; CDR3aa: CASSDSAGNQPQHF; CDR3nt: TGTGCCAGCAGTGACTCGGCAGGGAATCAGCCCCAGCATTTT
abundance: few; j_gene: TRBJ1-1; v_gene: TRBV2; d_gene: .; CDR3aa: CASSGPAGDTEAFF; CDR3nt: TGTGCCAGCAGCGGACCGGCGGGGGACACTGAAGCTTTCTTT
abundance: .; j_gene: TRBJ2-3; v_gene: TRBV7-2; d_gene: .; CDR3aa: CASSLAGGGVTDTQYF; CDR3nt: TGTGCCAGCAGCTTAGCGGGGGGTGGGGTAACAGATACGCAGTATTTT
abundance: .; j_gene: TRBJ1-1; v_gene: TRBV4-1; d_gene: TRBD1; CDR3aa: CASSQTGTGAGTEAFF; CDR3nt: TGCGCCAGCAGCCAAACCGGGACAGGGGCCGGCACTGAAGCTTTCTTT